Listed here are 19 T cell receptor beta chains from one sample, sequenced in a study of CD8 T cells in ankylosing spondylitis. Study observations and caveats: What appeared characteristic of ankylosing spondylitis blood was a TCR beta motif of eight highly homologous variants.

A single record per CDR3 protein comes from TCRdb applying MiXCR to the 5' RACE reads. There are 200,000 to 250,000 distinct CDR3 sequences in the sample; 15% to 20% occur only once, and more than 40% lies in the top ten. These receptors' targets are unknown. The sample was blood, either unsorted or a sorted T cell fraction (not recorded which). The receptors originated from a male donor with ankylosing spondylitis.

In its sample, this clonotype was seen a few times. This CDR3 reads CASSVTVSYNEQFF. DNA of the CDR3: TGTGCCAGCAGTGTGACGGTGTCCTACAATGAGCAGTTCTTC. The rearrangement uses TRBV2 and TRBJ2-1; D is undetermined. The CDR3 length is 14 residues. From germline, CDR1 is SNHLY and CDR2 FYNNEI. The V end lost 4 bases, the J end lost 1 base, and 8 bases lay between the germline ends.

This clonotype has just a few counts. V gene TRBV12-3 or TRBV12-4 combines with J gene TRBJ2-7; 7 bases agree with TRBD1. Germline trimming cut 3 bases from V and 6 bases from J; bases unmatched to any gene: 5. CDR3 size: 13 residues. This CDR3 reads CASSFVGGGEQYF. CDR3 DNA: TGTGCCAGCAGTTTTGTAGGGGGCGGCGAGCAGTACTTC.

The J gene is TRBJ1-3, the V gene TRBV4-3; D gene unclear. Germline V lookup: CDR1 LGHNA, CDR2 YSLEER. The CDR3 is made up of 17 amino acids. The V gene lost 0 bases and the J gene lost 1 base, with 13 bases spanning the gap. Written as DNA, the CDR3 is TGCGCCAGCAGCCAAGATGGGGAAGGGAGATCTGGAAACACCATATATTTT. It specifies CASSQDGEGRSGNTIYF.

This chain joins TRBV11-2 and TRBJ1-1; D may be TRBD1 (5 bases). V was pared by 4 bases and J by 0 bases, with 12 bases between. Germline V lookup: CDR1 SGHAT, CDR2 FQNNGV. This CDR3 spans 15 amino acids. The CDR3 is CASSWGLEVNTEAFF. CDR3 in DNA: TGTGCCAGCAGCTGGGGCTTAGAGGTGAACACTGAAGCTTTCTTT.

This clonotype was seen a handful of times. CDR3 protein: CASSPLESNQPQHF. The CDR3 region has the DNA TGTGCCAGCAGTCCCTTGGAAAGCAATCAGCCCCAGCATTTT. This chain links TRBV27 with TRBJ1-5; D gene uncertain. This CDR3 is built from 14 residues. Trimming left V 5 bases short and J 1 base short, with 9 bases between. The germline V gene encodes CDR1 MNHEY and CDR2 SMNVEV (reference sequence).

The rearrangement uses TRBV3-1 and TRBJ2-3; TRBD2 matches at 7 bases. Trimming removed 3 bases from V and 7 bases from J; junction bases left unmatched: 7. The CDR3 consists of 14 residues. From germline, CDR1 is LGHDT and CDR2 YNNKEL (reference sequence). CDR3 nucleotide sequence: TGTGCCAGCAGCCATTTACTAGCGCAGAATACGCAGTATTTT. Its protein product is CASSHLLAQNTQYF.

J is TRBJ2-7 and V is TRBV15; D call uncertain. CDR1 LNHNV and CDR2 YYDKDF come from the germline V gene (reference sequence). CDR3 length: 12 residues. V was clipped by 4 bases and J by 3 bases, with 7 bases between them. The CDR3 coding sequence is TGTGCCACCAGCAAGGACCGCTACGAGCAGTACTTC. This sequence encodes CATSKDRYEQYF. The whole variable domain, filled in from reference TRBV15 and TRBJ2-7, reads DAMVIQNPRYQVTQFGKPVTLSCSQTLNHNVMYWYQQKSSQAPKLLFHYYDKDFNNEADTPDNFQSRRPNTSFCFLDIRSPGLGDTAMYLCATSKDRYEQYFGPGTRLTVT.

This clonotype was counted a few times. V is TRBV12-5 and J is TRBJ2-3; 7 bases match TRBD1. Germline V CDR1 and CDR2: LGHNT, FRNRAP. The CDR3 extends over 15 amino acids. The V and J ends lost 6 bases and 1 base, in that order; junction bases with no gene match: 7. This chain's CDR3 is CASGGTDPGTDTQYF. DNA for the CDR3: TGTGCTAGTGGAGGGACAGACCCAGGCACAGATACGCAGTATTTT.

The chain uses TRBV6-5 and TRBJ1-3; D remains ambiguous. The CDR3 sequence is 16 residues long. Germline CDR1 reads MNHEY; CDR2 reads SVGAGI. V was cut by 4 bases and J by 0 bases, with 13 bases left in between. The CDR3 region has the DNA TGTGCCAGCAGTTCAAATAGGGCACTCTCTGGAAACACCATATATTTT. Translation gives CASSSNRALSGNTIYF.

This clonotype has ten or more counts. J is TRBJ2-1 and V is TRBV29-1; 10 bases map to TRBD2. The CDR3 runs 15 residues. V lost 4 bases, J lost 2 bases, and 5 bases stayed unmatched. The germline gives CDR1 SQVTM, CDR2 ANQGSEA. CDR3 bases: TGCAGCGTTGTTCTAGCGGGGGAAGCCTACAATGAGCAGTTCTTC. This sequence encodes CSVVLAGEAYNEQFF.

The chain links TRBV4-1 to TRBJ2-2; weak D call: TRBD1 (5 bases). Germline loops: CDR1 MGHRA, CDR2 YSYEKL. This CDR3 region has 21 residues. Trimming stripped 1 base from V and 5 bases from J, with 29 bases between. The CDR3 DNA sequence: TGCGCCAGCAGCCAAGCTTCAGGGTCCGGTTCCCCCCCGGTTAAAACCGGGGAGCTGTTTTTT. Protein sequence: CASSQASGSGSPPVKTGELFF.

In this sample, this clonotype turned up a few times. The chain links TRBV20-1 to TRBJ2-7; D might be TRBD1 (6 bases). The CDR3 contains 13 residues. V lost 6 bases and J lost 1, with 13 bases in between. The germline V gene encodes CDR1 DFQATT and CDR2 SNEGSKA (reference sequence). The CDR3 DNA is TGCAGTGCCAGGACAGTGACTTCCTACGAGCAGTACTTC. It is translated as CSARTVTSYEQYF.

The chain employs TRBV6-5 and TRBJ2-3; D may be TRBD1 (5 bases). Germline CDR1 and CDR2: MNHEY and SVGAGI. The CDR3 has 16 amino acids. The V end was cut by 0 bases, the J end by 0 bases, with 10 bases between. Written as DNA, the CDR3 is TGTGCCAGCAGTTACTCGGTCAGGGTTAGCACAGATACGCAGTATTTT. Residues: CASSYSVRVSTDTQYF.

This clonotype appeared a few times. V gene TRBV14 combines with J gene TRBJ1-1; tentative D call: TRBD1 (5 bases). Germline V gene data show CDR1 as SGHDN and CDR2 as FVKESK. This CDR3 is 14 amino acids long. V was clipped by 0 bases and J by 5 bases, with 10 bases between them. CDR3 protein: CASSQDSGTTEAFF. The DNA for the CDR3 is TGTGCCAGCAGCCAAGATTCGGGGACGACTGAAGCTTTCTTT.

This clonotype came up many times. This sequence joins TRBV4-3 and TRBJ2-2; possibly TRBD2 for D (7 bases). The CDR3 sequence is 15 residues long. Germline loops: CDR1 LGHNA, CDR2 YSLEER. Deletions cut 0 bases from V and 6 bases from J, with 11 bases between. The DNA for the CDR3 is TGCGCCAGCAGCCAAGAAGAGGGGGGGTCCGGGGAGCTGTTTTTT. Its protein is CASSQEEGGSGELFF.

The chain links TRBV12-3 or TRBV12-4 to TRBJ1-5, with TRBD1 matching over 8 bases. J was trimmed by 0 bases and V by 3 bases; bases with no gene match: 4. The CDR3 consists of 16 residues. The CDR3 loop reads CASSLRTGNSNQPQHF. The CDR3 DNA reads TGTGCCAGCAGTTTGAGGACAGGGAATAGCAATCAGCCCCAGCATTTT.

This clonotype was seen a few times. The V call is TRBV4-3, the J call TRBJ2-3, with D possibly matching TRBD2 (5 bases). V lost 1 base to trimming and J lost 0 bases, with 8 bases between them. Looked up from germline, CDR1 is LGHNA and CDR2 is YSLEER. CDR3 length equals 15 residues. The CDR3 loop reads CASSQVAPSTDTQYF. The CDR3 bases are TGCGCCAGCAGCCAAGTAGCGCCTAGCACAGATACGCAGTATTTT.

This clonotype was counted between two and nine times. The chain couples TRBV5-1 to TRBJ2-7; 8 nucleotides line up with TRBD2. Trimming removed 0 bases from V and 1 base from J; junction bases left unmatched: 6. Germline V gives CDR1 SGHRS, CDR2 YFSETQ. The CDR3 spans 16 residues. CDR3 bases: TGCGCCAGCAGCTTGGAAGCGGGGGAAGGGTCCTACGAGCAGTACTTC. Residues: CASSLEAGEGSYEQYF.

This clonotype has just a few counts. The chain uses TRBV29-1 and TRBJ2-7; 7 nucleotides match TRBD1. V shed 2 bases, J shed 4 bases, and the junction held 5 bases outside the gene matches. The CDR3 length is 13 residues. Per the germline V gene, CDR1 is SQVTM and CDR2 is ANQGSEA. In DNA, the CDR3 is TGCAGCGTTGAATCGGCAGGGGGATACGAGCAGTACTTC. This gives the protein CSVESAGGYEQYF.